These 22 T cell receptor beta chains were all obtained from the same sample, sequenced in a study of molecular identifiers for immune sequencing clone quantification. TCRdb independently ran MiXCR on the PCR reads; one entry per CDR3 protein. The data show about half a million distinct CDR3 sequences, 20% to 25% seen once. Sample: naive CD8+ T cells from blood, with Jurkat cell RNA spiked in. This sample's subset: FACS-sorted CD8+CD4-CCR7+CD45RA+ naive T cells. The receptors originated from a human donor in good health. Some libraries in this study had Jurkat cell RNA spiked in.

This clonotype showed up just a few times. The chain has TRBV7-9 and TRBJ2-7, with D unclear. Germline lookup yields CDR1 SEHNR and CDR2 FQNEAQ (reference sequence). This CDR3 contains 16 residues. V lost 3 bases to trimming and J lost 2 bases, with 17 bases between them. The CDR3 here is CASSFSYGFETYEQYF. The CDR3 coding sequence is TGTGCCAGCAGCTTTAGTTATGGGTTTGAAACCTACGAGCAGTACTTC.

The chain links TRBV6-1 to TRBJ1-2, with 7 bases matching TRBD1. With V trimmed by 2 bases and J by 4 bases, 13 bases remained unmatched. The germline gives CDR1 MNHNS, CDR2 SASEGT. There are 17 residues in the CDR3. CDR3 nucleotides: TGTGCCAGCAGTGAAATTATCACAGGGGTTGAGGGCTATGGCTACACCTTC. Amino acids: CASSEIITGVEGYGYTF.

This sequence joins TRBV21-1 and TRBJ2-1; the table assigns TRBD1, which was not confirmed against the DNA. TRBV21-1 is a documented pseudogene. The CDR3 consists of 13 residues. CDR3 amino acids: CASSFLGAHGEFF. The DNA for the CDR3 is TGTGCCAGCAGCTTCTTAGGAGCACACGGGGAGTTCTTC.

The chain has TRBV4-2 and TRBJ2-1; D assignment may be TRBD1 or TRBD2 (5 bases each). Trimming shortened V by 6 bases and J by 0 bases, and 15 bases separated the two germline ends. The CDR3 contains 16 residues. Germline V lookup: CDR1 LGHNA, CDR2 YNFKEQ. The CDR3 protein is CASRPPPGSSYNEQFF. The CDR3 DNA reads TGTGCCAGCAGGCCCCCACCAGGGAGCTCCTACAATGAGCAGTTCTTC.

Only a few counts were recorded for this clonotype. The chain uses TRBV12-3 or TRBV12-4 and TRBJ2-5; D is undetermined. The CDR3 is 13 amino acids. The germline V and J ends were trimmed by 3 bases and 4 bases, with 9 bases remaining between them. The CDR3 is CASSFGTAETQYF. CDR3 DNA: TGTGCCAGCAGTTTCGGTACTGCAGAGACCCAGTACTTC.

This clonotype was seen ten or more times. The chain employs TRBV27 and TRBJ2-7; D could derive from TRBD1 or TRBD2 (5 bases each). The CDR3 covers 14 residues. Trimming removed 3 bases from V and 2 bases from J, with 11 bases in between. In germline, CDR1 is MNHEY, CDR2 SMNVEV (reference sequence). Here the CDR3 reads CASSFWDGPYEQYF. CDR3 sequence (DNA): TGTGCCAGCAGTTTCTGGGACGGCCCCTACGAGCAGTACTTC.

In its sample, this clonotype was seen a few times. The V gene is TRBV20-1, the J gene TRBJ2-1; 10 positions agree with TRBD2. Germline V lookup: CDR1 DFQATT, CDR2 SNEGSKA (reference sequence). Trimming took 0 bases from V and 1 from J; bases not matched to a gene: 3. This CDR3 comprises 16 residues. The CDR3 spells CSARDEREGSYNEQFF. The DNA of the CDR3 is TGCAGTGCTAGAGATGAGCGGGAGGGATCCTACAATGAGCAGTTCTTC.

This clonotype was picked up many times. The rearrangement uses TRBV20-1 and TRBJ2-3; 7 positions match TRBD2. Germline V gives CDR1 DFQATT, CDR2 SNEGSKA (reference sequence). J gave up 0 bases and V 2 bases, and 5 bases lay outside the gene matches. The CDR3 has 15 amino acids. CDR3 loop: CSARSLAESTDTQYF. CDR3 coding DNA: TGCAGTGCTAGATCGCTAGCGGAAAGCACAGATACGCAGTATTTT.

This clonotype has ten or more counts. The chain has TRBV7-2 and TRBJ2-5; D ambiguous. The CDR3 sequence is 12 residues long. From germline, CDR1 is SGHTA and CDR2 FQGNSA. The V gene lost 3 bases and the J gene lost 7 bases, with 9 bases spanning the gap. Here the CDR3 reads CASSFSGSTQYF. The CDR3 coding sequence is TGTGCCAGCAGCTTTTCAGGTTCGACCCAGTACTTC.

This clonotype was counted a few times. The rearrangement joins TRBV4-3 to TRBJ1-3, with D perhaps TRBD1 (5 bases). Germline values: CDR1 LGHNA, CDR2 YSLEER. The CDR3 has 17 amino acids. Trimming cost V 0 bases and J 1 base, with 13 bases left between them. The CDR3 DNA reads as TGCGCCAGCAGCCAAGATGAGAGGGGAGGTTCTGGAAACACCATATATTTT. This codes for CASSQDERGGSGNTIYF.

This clonotype appeared many times. The rearrangement joins TRBV24-1 to TRBJ1-5; D unresolved. The CDR3 totals 12 residues. Looked up from germline, CDR1 is KGHDR and CDR2 is SFDVKD. V was clipped by 7 bases and J by 4 bases, with 7 bases between them. CDR3 residues: CATSQQNQPQHF. CDR3 DNA: TGTGCCACCAGCCAACAGAATCAGCCCCAGCATTTT.

The chain's CDR3 is CASSQDQVYGYTF. DNA of the CDR3: TGCGCCAGCAGCCAAGACCAGGTCTATGGCTACACCTTC. This rearrangement joins TRBV4-3 to TRBJ1-2; D remains unclear. The germline V gene has CDR1 LGHNA and CDR2 YSLEER. CDR3 size: 13 residues. V shed 0 bases and J shed 4 bases, with 6 bases lying between them.

In the case of this clonotype: This may stem from a read error, because a much larger clone lies one nucleotide away. J is TRBJ2-3 and V is TRBV29-1; TRBD2 is a possible D gene (5 bases). The CDR3 contains 14 residues. Trimming pared 4 bases from V and 2 bases from J, leaving 13 bases between. In germline, CDR1 is SQVTM, CDR2 ANQGSEA. The CDR3 protein is CSVAKTGYTDTQYF. CDR3 coding DNA: TGCAGCGTTGCGAAGACGGGATACACAGATACGCAGTATTTT.

The rearrangement uses TRBV6-2 or TRBV6-3 and TRBJ1-1; unclear D gene. Per the germline V gene, CDR1 is MNHEY and CDR2 is SVGEGT. The CDR3 is made up of 16 amino acids. Trimming pared 3 bases from V and 1 base from J, leaving 15 bases between. In DNA, the CDR3 is TGTGCCAGCAGTTATAATGGGAAATCGCCGAACACTGAAGCTTTCTTT. Residues: CASSYNGKSPNTEAFF.

Details on this clonotype: A read error may explain this, as a much larger clone is one base away. The rearrangement joins TRBV4-3 to TRBJ2-7; D not resolved. Trimming took 0 bases from V and 3 from J, leaving 15 bases between them. The CDR3 is 16 amino acids. Germline loops: CDR1 LGHNA, CDR2 YSLEER. CDR3 sequence (DNA): TGCGCCAGCAGCCAAGATTTCATGTTGGTCTACTACGAGCAGTACTTC. Its protein is CASSQDFMLVYYEQYF.

The chain employs TRBV19 and TRBJ1-2; D not resolved. Trimming cost V 1 base and J 5 bases, with 8 bases left between them. CDR1 LNHDA and CDR2 SQIVND come from the germline V gene (reference sequence). The CDR3 runs to 13 residues. Here the CDR3 reads CASSIADGYGYTF. The DNA for the CDR3 is TGTGCCAGTAGTATAGCTGATGGATATGGCTACACCTTC.

This clonotype showed up just a few times. CDR3 in DNA: TGCAGTGCTGACGGGCCTGGTCATGACACAGATACGCAGTATTTT. Encoded protein: CSADGPGHDTDTQYF. The V gene is TRBV20-1, the J gene TRBJ2-3; D gene unclear. The CDR3 consists of 15 residues. The germline CDR1 and CDR2 sequences are DFQATT and SNEGSKA (reference sequence). V was pared by 5 bases and J by 2 bases, with 17 bases between.

The chain joins TRBV9 to TRBJ2-3, with 7 bases aligning to TRBD2. V dropped 3 bases and J dropped 3; count of bases not matched to a gene: 16. The CDR3 is 18 amino acids. CDR1 and CDR2 (germline): SGDLS, YYNGEE. The CDR3 nucleotides are TGTGCCAGCAGCGCGGGGAGAGGGGCGGGAGATGGGACAGATACGCAGTATTTT. Translation: CASSAGRGAGDGTDTQYF.

This clonotype was detected a few times. The chain uses TRBV7-9 and TRBJ1-5; no clear D. Looked up from germline, CDR1 is SEHNR and CDR2 is FQNEAQ (reference sequence). V was shortened by 5 bases and J by 7 bases, with 24 bases between the two germline ends. This CDR3 region has 17 residues. CDR3 nucleotide sequence: TGTGCCAGCAGCCACTCGTCAAGGGAAGGAGGAGGCCAGCCCCAGCATTTT. This translates into CASSHSSREGGGQPQHF. Drawing the rest from reference TRBV7-9 and TRBJ1-5, the complete variable domain is DTGVSQNPRHKITKRGQNVTFRCDPISEHNRLYWYRQTLGQGPEFLTYFQNEAQLEKSRLLSDRFSAERPKGSFSTLEIQRTEQGDSAMYLCASSHSSREGGGQPQHFGDGTRLSIL.

Ten or more counts support this clonotype. CDR3 in amino acids: CASSQDGAAEQFF. As DNA, the CDR3 is TGCGCCAGCAGCCAAGACGGCGCGGCTGAGCAGTTCTTC. The chain employs TRBV4-1 and TRBJ2-1, with no clear D. Trimming took off 0 bases at V and 9 bases at J, with 9 bases between the two ends. Germline V gene lookup returns CDR1 MGHRA and CDR2 YSYEKL. This CDR3 contains 13 residues.

This clonotype was counted a few times. The J gene is TRBJ2-7, the V gene TRBV3-1; TRBD2 might be the D (6 bases). This CDR3 contains 15 residues. Germline lookup yields CDR1 LGHDT and CDR2 YNNKEL (reference sequence). V was shortened by 4 bases and J by 3 bases, with 16 bases between the two germline ends. The CDR3 sequence: CASSPELATYYEQYF. Here the CDR3 DNA reads TGTGCCAGCAGCCCCGAACTAGCCACATACTACGAGCAGTACTTC.

The chain joins TRBV24-1 to TRBJ1-2; 12 bases are a match to TRBD1. The CDR3 spans 18 residues. In germline, CDR1 is KGHDR, CDR2 SFDVKD. V shed 3 bases, J shed 4 bases, and the junction held 11 bases outside the gene matches. The DNA for the CDR3 is TGTGCCACCAGTGATGACAGAGGGACAGGGGGCGTCCCCTATGGCTACACCTTC. Translation: CATSDDRGTGGVPYGYTF.